This entry is about one T cell receptor (beta chain). Its antigen is as yet unknown. Reverse transcription of all isolated RNA meant that expressed TCRB transcripts were sequenced. Generated by immunoSEQ multiplex PCR, the TCRdb table keeps only in-frame clones and is missing some. The sample has 330,000 or so clones, around 12% seen once. This specimen comes from a study of beta chain features in type 1 diabetes. The study, taken as a whole, reports: In all four CD4+ subsets, TCRB CDR3 length was significantly, moderately reduced in type 1 diabetes.

V gave up 7 bases and J gave up 3 bases; unmatched junction bases: 2. The CDR3 covers 13 residues. CDR1 and CDR2 from the germline V gene are SNHLY and FYNNEI. Researchers reported sorting CD4+ naive, central memory, regulatory and stem cell-like memory cells via CD45RO/CCR7/CD25/CD127/CD95/CD27. The source is a woman between 18 and 29 years old with type 1 diabetes. This chain uses TRBV2 with TRBJ2-4; 8 bases are shared with TRBD1. Specimen: naive CD4+ T cells from blood. The CDR3 protein is CASKQGVKNIQYF. The CDR3 DNA follows: TGTGCCAGCAAACAGGGGGTCAAAAACATTCAGTACTTC. Full variable domain (outside the CDR3, taken from reference TRBV2 and TRBJ2-4): EPEVTQTPSHQVTQMGQEVILRCVPISNHLYFYWYRQILGQKVEFLVSFYNNEISEKSEIFDDQFSVERPDGSNFTLKIRSTKLEDSAMYFCASKQGVKNIQYFGAGTRLSVL.